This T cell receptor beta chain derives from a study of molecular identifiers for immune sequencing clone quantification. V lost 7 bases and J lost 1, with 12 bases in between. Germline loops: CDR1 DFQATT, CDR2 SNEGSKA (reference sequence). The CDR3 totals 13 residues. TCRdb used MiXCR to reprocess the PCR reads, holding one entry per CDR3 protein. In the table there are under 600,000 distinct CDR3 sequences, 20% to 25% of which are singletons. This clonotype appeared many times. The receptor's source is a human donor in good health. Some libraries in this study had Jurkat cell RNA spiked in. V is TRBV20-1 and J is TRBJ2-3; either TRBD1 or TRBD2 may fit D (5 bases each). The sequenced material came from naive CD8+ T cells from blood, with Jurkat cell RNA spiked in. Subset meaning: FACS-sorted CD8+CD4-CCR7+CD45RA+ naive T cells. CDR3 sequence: CSGGGWGTDTQYF. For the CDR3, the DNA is TGCAGTGGTGGGGGATGGGGCACAGATACGCAGTATTTT.